The T cell receptor beta chain described here comes from a study of T cells in Graves' hyperthyroidism and ophthalmopathy. Researchers took RNA transcripts and amplified the TCR beta CDR3 regions from them. First-round RT-PCR with HTBI primers amplified the TCR CDR3 region. TCRdb independently ran MiXCR on the multiplex PCR reads; one entry per CDR3 protein. The sample records about 520,000 distinct CDR3 sequences, around a quarter being singletons. Duration under 3 months, a NOSPECS grade of at least 4, and a Clinical Activity Score of at least 3 characterized the ophthalmopathy patients. V lost 2 bases to trimming and J lost 5 bases, with 7 bases between them. The length of the CDR3 is 12 residues. From germline, CDR1 is SGHVS and CDR2 FQNEAQ.

The chain is built from TRBV7-8 and TRBJ2-7; D might be TRBD2 (5 bases). Sequenced: blood. This TCR was recovered from a woman in her thirties with Graves' ophthalmopathy. The CDR3 DNA reads TGTGCCAGCAGCTTACGGGGTCACGAGCAGTACTTC. Translated: CASSLRGHEQYF. The whole variable domain, filled in from reference TRBV7-8 and TRBJ2-7, reads GAGVSQSPRYKVAKRGQDVALRCDPISGHVSLFWYQQALGQGPEFLTYFQNEAQLDKSGLPSDRFFAERPEGSVSTLKIQRTQQEDSAVYLCASSLRGHEQYFGPGTRLTVT.